These 10 T cell receptor beta chains originate from one sample sequenced in a study of neurological immune-mediated disorders. From the 5' RACE reads, TCRdb called clonotypes with MiXCR, one entry per CDR3 protein. The sample records 49,000 or so distinct CDR3 sequences, 3.5% to 5.5% being singletons. Input material: PBMCs. The receptor source for this set is an older woman with multiple sclerosis.

This clonotype was counted at least ten times. CDR3 coding DNA: TGTGCCAGCAGCTTCACAGGTAGCCCGAACACTGAAGCTTTCTTT. Protein product: CASSFTGSPNTEAFF. The chain combines TRBV9 with TRBJ1-1; maybe TRBD1 (5 bases). V lost 4 bases and J 1 base, leaving 14 bases between the germline ends. The CDR3 length is 15 residues. CDR1 and CDR2 (germline): SGDLS, YYNGEE.

Only a few counts were recorded for this clonotype. J is TRBJ1-2 and V is TRBV4-3, with 9 bases lining up with TRBD1. Germline V CDR1 and CDR2: LGHNA, YSLEER. The CDR3 totals 20 residues. V lost 0 bases, J lost 4 bases, and 18 bases stayed unmatched. The CDR3 coding sequence is TGCGCCAGCAGCCAAGATGCTATTTCGGGTTTGACAGGGGGTATCTATGGCTACACCTTC. It is translated as CASSQDAISGLTGGIYGYTF.

This clonotype was picked up many times. This chain joins TRBV6-6 and TRBJ1-1; no definite D call. The CDR3 is 12 residues long. Trimming removed 0 bases from V and 2 bases from J, with 1 base in between. From germline, CDR1 is MNHNY and CDR2 SVGAGI (reference sequence). The CDR3 DNA follows: TGTGCCAGCAGTTACTCCAACACTGAAGCTTTCTTT. Its translation: CASSYSNTEAFF.

This clonotype showed up many times. V and J are TRBV5-1 and TRBJ1-1; 8 bases fit TRBD1. The CDR3 spans 15 residues. With V trimmed by 4 bases and J by 0 bases, 5 bases remained unmatched. The germline CDR1 and CDR2 sequences are SGHRS and YFSETQ. This chain's CDR3 is CASSQRTGLNTEAFF. The CDR3 DNA follows: TGCGCCAGCAGCCAGAGGACAGGGCTGAACACTGAAGCTTTCTTT.

This clonotype was observed many times. The J gene is TRBJ1-4, the V gene TRBV4-1; D remains unclear. The CDR3 spans 14 residues. From germline, CDR1 is MGHRA and CDR2 YSYEKL. Trimming cost V 0 bases and J 4 bases, with 6 bases left between them. CDR3 sequence (DNA): TGCGCCAGCAGCCAAGAAGGGCTTAATGAAAAACTGTTTTTT. It specifies CASSQEGLNEKLFF.

This clonotype appeared a few times. This chain's CDR3 is CSARERPIGANVLTF. Written as DNA, the CDR3 is TGCAGTGCTAGAGAAAGACCCATCGGGGCCAACGTCCTGACTTTC. The chain joins TRBV20-1 to TRBJ2-6; D unresolved. The length of the CDR3 is 15 residues. Germline CDR1 is DFQATT and CDR2 is SNEGSKA (reference sequence). The germline V and J ends were trimmed by 0 bases and 4 bases, with 10 bases remaining between them.

The J gene is TRBJ2-7, the V gene TRBV12-3 or TRBV12-4; 7 bases agree with TRBD1. The CDR3 is 12 residues long. V lost 5 bases, J lost 6 bases, and 4 bases stayed unmatched. This chain's CDR3 is CASSRDSFEQYF. The CDR3 region has the DNA TGTGCCAGCAGTCGGGACAGCTTCGAGCAGTACTTC.

This clonotype was recorded many times. The V gene is TRBV5-8, the J gene TRBJ2-5; D remains unclear. CDR1 and CDR2 (germline): SGHTS, YDEGEE. This CDR3 spans 12 amino acids. V was cut by 4 bases and J by 5 bases, with 9 bases left in between. Here the CDR3 reads CASSPRRETQYF. The CDR3 bases are TGTGCCAGCAGCCCCCGTCGTGAGACCCAGTACTTC.

The rearrangement uses TRBV28 and TRBJ2-1; the D is unclear. Germline values: CDR1 MDHEN, CDR2 SYDVKM. The CDR3 loop spans 12 amino acids. V shed 5 bases and J shed 8 bases, with 10 bases lying between them. The CDR3 sequence is CASSTPTDEQFF. The CDR3 region has the DNA TGTGCCAGCAGTACACCCACGGATGAGCAGTTCTTC.

This clonotype was recorded at least ten times. The chain is built from TRBV29-1 and TRBJ1-1; D possibly corresponds to TRBD1 (5 bases). This CDR3 contains 14 residues. Between the trimmed V and J ends, which lost 4 bases and 5 bases, there was a span of 17 bases. CDR1 and CDR2 (germline): SQVTM, ANQGSEA. The CDR3 reads CSVGEPGARTEAFF. Written as DNA, the CDR3 is TGCAGCGTTGGGGAGCCTGGGGCACGGACTGAAGCTTTCTTT.